The entry below gives a single TCR beta chain sequence along with its context. The antigen remains undetermined. The CDR3 extends over 18 amino acids. Germline loops: CDR1 MNHNS, CDR2 SASEGT. The V and J ends lost 4 bases and 0 bases, in that order; junction bases with no gene match: 10. This specimen comes from a study of cytomegalovirus exposure and HLA in healthy donors. Whole-study findings and limits: Among TCR beta chains of equal frequency, HLA-associated ones were more clonally expanded in a later analysis. Earlier analysis looked at TCR beta V segments, and most were productive about 90% or about 30% of the time. Immune exposure data for these donors was limited to CMV serostatus. CMV antigen specificity of three CMV-associated chains was confirmed in vitro.

In the PCR, 60 Vbeta and 13 Jbeta primers were used. Profiling relied on immunoSEQ multiplex PCR, and the TCRdb table lists in-frame clones only, not all of them. Here the sample spans more than 90,000 clones, around 80% being singletons. This receptor was identified in a man aged 25-40 years in good health and CMV-seropositive. Sequencing input: PBMCs. The chain joins TRBV6-1 to TRBJ2-3; 10 nucleotides align to TRBD2. CDR3 in amino acids: CASSAYLTSGASTDTQYF. CDR3 in DNA: TGTGCCAGCAGTGCCTACCTAACTAGCGGGGCCAGCACAGATACGCAGTATTTT.